Below, 21 T cell receptor beta chains from the same sample are listed, as sequenced in a study of OX40 agonist ivuxolimab in advanced cancers. Method: immunoSEQ multiplex PCR; TCRdb's copy keeps in-frame clones and lacks some. The sample contains more than 60,000 clones, about 86% of which appear only once. The sample in question was CD4+ or CD8+ T cells sorted from blood, obtained in a trial of the OX40 agonist ivuxolimab. The source is an adult with an advanced solid tumor such as melanoma, head and neck, liver or kidney cancer.

The chain carries TRBV12-5 and TRBJ1-3, with TRBD1 matching 8 bases. J gave up 7 bases and V 7 bases, and 6 bases lay outside the gene matches. Germline values: CDR1 LGHNT, CDR2 FRNRAP. This CDR3 contains 13 residues. The CDR3 nucleotides read TGTGCTAGTGTCACAGGGGGGGCGAACACCATATATTTT. Translated: CASVTGGANTIYF.

The J gene is TRBJ1-2, the V gene TRBV28, with unresolved D. The CDR3 is 15 residues long. Germline-derived CDR1 and CDR2 are MDHEN and SYDVKM. V shed 6 bases and J shed 2 bases, with 16 bases lying between them. CDR3 in amino acids: CASRSPWPANYGYTF. In nucleotides, the CDR3 is TGTGCCAGCAGATCCCCCTGGCCAGCAAACTATGGCTACACCTTC.

In this sample, this clone turned up a few times. The CDR3 DNA follows: TGCGCCAGCAGCCTAGACAGGCGGAACACTGAAGCTTTCTTT. This translates into CASSLDRRNTEAFF. V gene TRBV4-1 combines with J gene TRBJ1-1, with D possibly being TRBD1 (6 bases). The CDR3 length is 14 residues. The germline V gene has CDR1 MGHRA and CDR2 YSYEKL. Trimming stripped 4 bases from V and 1 base from J, with 10 bases between.

This chain links TRBV7-2 with TRBJ2-5; 11 positions match TRBD1. The V gene's germline CDR1 is SGHTA and CDR2 FQGNSA. Germline trimming cut 5 bases from V and 4 bases from J; bases unmatched to any gene: 15. This CDR3 has 18 residues. CDR3 in DNA: TGTGCCAGCAGCCCGAGGACAGGGGGCCGCGCTGGGGTAGAGACCCAGTACTTC. Amino acid sequence: CASSPRTGGRAGVETQYF.

This chain connects TRBV28 to TRBJ1-2; tentative D call: TRBD1 (6 bases). Deletions cut 10 bases from V and 7 bases from J, with 22 bases between. CDR1 and CDR2 (germline): MDHEN, SYDVKM. There are 14 residues in the CDR3. DNA for the CDR3: TGTGCCACCTCGTTGGGGGGGGGCTCTGGTGGCTACACCTTC. As protein: CATSLGGGSGGYTF.

This rearrangement joins TRBV9 to TRBJ2-3, with TRBD2 matching over 10 bases. The V and J ends lost 3 bases and 3 bases, in that order; junction bases with no gene match: 7. This CDR3 has 16 residues. CDR1 is SGDLS, CDR2 YYNGEE, per germline. In DNA, the CDR3 is TGTGCCAGCAGCGGGTCAGCGGGGGGGCGAACAGATACGCAGTATTTT. Translating it yields CASSGSAGGRTDTQYF. The full variable domain, with the rest looked up from reference TRBV9 and TRBJ2-3, is DSGVTQTPKHLITATGQRVTLRCSPRSGDLSVYWYQQSLDQGLQFLIQYYNGEERAKGNILERFSAQQFPDLHSELNLSSLELGDSALYFCASSGSAGGRTDTQYFGPGTRLTVL.

V is TRBV5-6 and J is TRBJ2-5, with 12 bases that match TRBD1. This CDR3 comprises 16 residues. V was clipped by 4 bases and J by 5 bases; unmatched bases: 9. CDR1 and CDR2 from the germline V gene are SGHDT and YYEEEE. The CDR3 coding sequence is TGTGCCAGCAGCACCCCGGGACAGGGGGCGTTGGAGACCCAGTACTTC. It yields the protein CASSTPGQGALETQYF.

The chain combines TRBV5-1 with TRBJ2-7; D ambiguous. The V end was cut by 4 bases, the J end by 0 bases, with 5 bases between. This CDR3 region has 12 residues. CDR1 is SGHRS, CDR2 YFSETQ, per germline. CDR3 nucleotides: TGCGCCAGCAGCCTGAGCTCCTACGAGCAGTACTTC. It is translated as CASSLSSYEQYF.

The CDR3 DNA sequence: TGTGCCAGCATGAGAACCTATGAAGCTTTCTTT. Protein sequence: CASMRTYEAFF. This chain connects TRBV25-1 to TRBJ1-1; the D is unclear. The CDR3 is 11 residues long. Germline values: CDR1 MGHDK, CDR2 SYGVNS. The V and J ends lost 7 bases and 7 bases respectively, with 10 bases between them. Variable domain in full (rest from reference TRBV25-1 and TRBJ1-1): EADIYQTPRYLVIGTGKKITLECSQTMGHDKMYWYQQDPGMELHLIHYSYGVNSTEKGDLSSESTVSRIRTEHFPLTLESARPSHTSQYLCASMRTYEAFFGQGTRLTVV.

CDR3 protein: CSVGGQLNYGYTF. CDR3 DNA sequence: TGCAGCGTTGGGGGACAGCTTAACTATGGCTACACCTTC. J is TRBJ1-2 and V is TRBV29-1; TRBD1 matches 7 bases. The CDR3 runs to 13 residues. Germline V lookup: CDR1 SQVTM, CDR2 ANQGSEA. Trimming removed 4 bases from V and 1 base from J; junction bases left unmatched: 3.

The chain couples TRBV6-1 to TRBJ1-5; 8 nucleotides line up with TRBD1. This CDR3 has 19 amino acids. CDR1 and CDR2 from the germline V gene are MNHNS and SASEGT. J gave up 4 bases and V 3 bases, and 17 bases lay outside the gene matches. CDR3 sequence: CASSELGAAGGGGNQPQHF. CDR3 nucleotide sequence: TGTGCCAGCAGTGAGCTTGGGGCGGCAGGGGGCGGCGGAAATCAGCCCCAGCATTTT.

The chain combines TRBV19 with TRBJ2-1; possible D gene TRBD1, 6 bases. V was shortened by 5 bases and J by 6 bases, with 14 bases between the two germline ends. The CDR3 length is 14 residues. The germline CDR1 and CDR2 sequences are LNHDA and SQIVND (reference sequence). The CDR3 bases are TGTGCCAGTAGTCGGCAGACCAGGGGCAATGAGCAGTTCTTC. It specifies CASSRQTRGNEQFF.

This chain connects TRBV6-1 to TRBJ1-5, with 9 bases identical to TRBD1. From germline, CDR1 is MNHNS and CDR2 SASEGT. Trimming at V came to 3 bases and at J to 0 bases, leaving 0 bases not matched to a gene. The CDR3 covers 15 residues. The chain's CDR3 is CASSEGQGSNQPQHF. CDR3 DNA: TGTGCCAGCAGTGAGGGACAGGGTAGCAATCAGCCCCAGCATTTT.

The chain links TRBV5-1 to TRBJ2-7; TRBD1 might be the D (6 bases). V dropped 6 bases and J dropped 3 bases, with 13 bases sitting between them. This CDR3 is built from 13 residues. Germline-derived CDR1 and CDR2 are SGHRS and YFSETQ. The CDR3 region is CASNKDSRYEQYF. The CDR3 DNA sequence: TGCGCCAGCAACAAGGACAGCCGCTACGAGCAGTACTTC.

This chain links TRBV29-1 with TRBJ2-5; 8 nucleotides line up with TRBD2. The germline gives CDR1 SQVTM, CDR2 ANQGSEA. The CDR3 runs 13 residues. V gave up 3 bases and J gave up 5 bases; unmatched junction bases: 5. DNA for the CDR3: TGCAGCGTTGATAGCGGGGCGCGGGAGACCCAGTACTTC. It codes for CSVDSGARETQYF.

The V and J genes are TRBV27 and TRBJ1-6; 7 bases agree with TRBD1. The CDR3 has 14 residues. V lost 7 bases, J lost 7 bases, and 7 bases stayed unmatched. From germline, CDR1 is MNHEY and CDR2 SMNVEV (reference sequence). CDR3 amino acids: CASTRQGGNSPLHF. The CDR3 coding sequence is TGTGCCAGCACCCGTCAGGGGGGGAATTCACCCCTCCACTTT.

The chain links TRBV19 to TRBJ2-5; 10 bases align to TRBD1. Germline assignment: CDR1 LNHDA and CDR2 SQIVND (reference sequence). The CDR3 totals 15 residues. Germline trimming cut 2 bases from V and 4 bases from J; bases unmatched to any gene: 4. The CDR3 sequence: CASSIWGQGRETQYF. The CDR3 nucleotides read TGTGCCAGTAGTATATGGGGACAGGGGCGAGAGACCCAGTACTTC.

The chain is built from TRBV15 and TRBJ2-7; possibly TRBD1 for D (8 bases). CDR3 length equals 17 residues. The germline gives CDR1 LNHNV, CDR2 YYDKDF (reference sequence). The V end was cut by 1 base, the J end by 2 bases, with 18 bases between. CDR3 sequence: CATSRAGGQTGAYEQYF. Written as DNA, the CDR3 is TGTGCCACCAGCAGAGCCGGGGGGCAGACAGGGGCCTACGAGCAGTACTTC.

The V gene is TRBV7-9, the J gene TRBJ2-5, with D possibly matching TRBD1 (5 bases). The CDR3 covers 15 residues. Trimming pared 5 bases from V and 5 bases from J, leaving 18 bases between. Germline assignment: CDR1 SEHNR and CDR2 FQNEAQ (reference sequence). CDR3 sequence: CASSPLVGPIETQYF. The CDR3 nucleotides are TGTGCCAGCAGCCCCCTGGTGGGGCCGATCGAGACCCAGTACTTC.

The J gene is TRBJ2-1, the V gene TRBV19; D possibly corresponds to TRBD2 (6 bases). The CDR3 extends over 17 amino acids. Trimming took 1 base from V and 6 from J, leaving 19 bases between them. CDR1 and CDR2 from the germline V gene are LNHDA and SQIVND (reference sequence). As DNA, the CDR3 is TGTGCCAGTAGTATAGGCTTGGCGGGGATGAAAGGCAATGAGCAGTTCTTC. This codes for CASSIGLAGMKGNEQFF.

The chain uses TRBV6-1 and TRBJ1-5; TRBD1 matches 9 bases. CDR3 length equals 19 residues. In germline, CDR1 is MNHNS, CDR2 SASEGT. V was clipped by 4 bases and J by 1 base; unmatched bases: 14. Here the CDR3 reads CASSALGTGNIRSNQPQHF. Written as DNA, the CDR3 is TGTGCCAGCAGTGCCCTCGGGACAGGGAATATAAGGAGCAATCAGCCCCAGCATTTT.